These T cell receptor beta chains were read from a single sample in a study of blood T cells in healthy people across ages. MiXCR was run by TCRdb on the 5' RACE reads, yielding one entry per CDR3 protein. Of more than 750,000 distinct CDR3 sequences in the sample, almost 30% are singletons; the top ten hold 9.5% to 13%. These records were also assigned to another study, of T cells of mothers and their children.

What was sequenced was blood. These receptors were obtained from a woman between 40 and 55 years old in good health. Both conserved end residues are part of each CDR3. A D gene is named only where the DNA matches it firmly. The size entry is marked missing in some rows and otherwise reads once, few, many or a size class.

cdr3_length	v_call	d_call	j_call	clone_size	cdr3_nt	cdr3_aa
14	TRBV14	-	TRBJ2-5	few	TGTGCCAGCAGCCAAGTTCGGTGGGGCGAGACCCAGTACTTC	CASSQVRWGETQYF
11	TRBV28	-	TRBJ1-2	few	TGTGCCGGCGCGTCTAACTATGGCTACACCTTC	CAGASNYGYTF
15	TRBV5-1	TRBD2	TRBJ2-5	-	TGCGCCAGCAGCTCCCTAGCGGGTTCACGAGAGACCCAGTACTTC	CASSSLAGSRETQYF
17	TRBV28	-	TRBJ2-1	many	TGTGCCAGCCGCCGATCCCGGGGAGGCCGGTGGTCCAATGAGCAGTTCTTC	CASRRSRGGRWSNEQFF
15	TRBV30	-	TRBJ2-3	-	TGTGCCTGGGCCCGGGCTAGCAGGATTACAGATACGCAGTATTTT	CAWARASRITDTQYF
14	TRBV29-1	TRBD1	TRBJ1-2	many	TGCAGCCCTAGGACAGGGGCCAGTAACTATGGCTACACCTTC	CSPRTGASNYGYTF
17	TRBV5-1	TRBD2	TRBJ2-5	-	TGCGCCAGCAGCTTCGACCTAGCGGGAGCGTACCAAGAGACCCAGTACTTC	CASSFDLAGAYQETQYF
11	TRBV20-1	TRBD1	TRBJ1-1	-	TGCAGTGCCGCTAAGGACAGGGACGCTTTCTTT	CSAAKDRDAFF
14	TRBV6-5	-	TRBJ1-1	few	TGTGCCGGCAGCAGGGTTCCCCTATACACTGAAGCTTTCTTT	CAGSRVPLYTEAFF
16	TRBV14	TRBD2	TRBJ2-5	few	TGTGCCAGCAGCCACTTGGAGCGGGAGCTTGGGGAGACCCAGTACTTC	CASSHLERELGETQYF
13	TRBV18	-	TRBJ1-4	-	TGTGCCAGCTCCCCCGACAGAAATGAAAAACTGTTTTTT	CASSPDRNEKLFF
15	TRBV4-2	-	TRBJ2-7	few	TGTGCCAGCAGCCACACAGGGCAGGTATCCTACGAGCAGTACTTC	CASSHTGQVSYEQYF
14	TRBV27	-	TRBJ1-1	-	TGTGCCAGCAGTTTAACCCAGGGGTACGGGGAAGCTTTCTTT	CASSLTQGYGEAFF
13	TRBV14	-	TRBJ2-5	many	TGTGCCAGCAGCCAATTCCCGGGGGAGACCCAGTACTTC	CASSQFPGETQYF
15	TRBV12-3/TRBV12-4	-	TRBJ1-1	many	TGTGCCAGCAGTACTTTCAGGGGAGGGGACACTGAAGCTTTCTTT	CASSTFRGGDTEAFF
17	TRBV5-1	TRBD2	TRBJ2-3	many	TGCGCCAGCAGCTCCGGGGCTAGCGGGGCCAGCACAGATACGCAGTATTTT	CASSSGASGASTDTQYF
16	TRBV10-3	-	TRBJ1-1	-	TGTGCCATCAGTGGGTCGTTGGTGGCAGTGAACACTGAAGCTTTCTTT	CAISGSLVAVNTEAFF
17	TRBV6-2/TRBV6-3	TRBD1	TRBJ1-1	few	TGTGCCAGCAGACCCGGACAGGGTGAGGGGGCGAACACTGAAGCTTTCTTT	CASRPGQGEGANTEAFF
15	TRBV27	-	TRBJ1-4	-	TGTGCCAGCAGTTCAAGGAGACAGCGGGACGAAAAACTGTTTTTT	CASSSRRQRDEKLFF
14	TRBV5-1	-	TRBJ1-4	-	TGCGCCAGCACCAAACAGGGTTCAAATGAAAAACTGTTTTTT	CASTKQGSNEKLFF
14	TRBV5-1	-	TRBJ2-3	few	TGCGCCAGCAGCTCCCGCCTTGGCACAGATACGCAGTATTTT	CASSSRLGTDTQYF
12	TRBV20-1	TRBD1	TRBJ1-1	few	TGCAGTGCTGGGACAGGGCGAACTGAAGCTTTCTTT	CSAGTGRTEAFF
13	TRBV7-2	-	TRBJ2-3	many	TGTGCCAGCAGCCCAATTAGCACAGATACGCAGTATTTT	CASSPISTDTQYF
14	TRBV7-2	-	TRBJ2-7	-	TGTGCCAGCAGCTTAGGGGCCGGGGGAGTCGAGCAGTACTTC	CASSLGAGGVEQYF
10	TRBV20-1	-	TRBJ2-1	many	TGCAGTGCTCGGACCTATGAGCAGTTCTTC	CSARTYEQFF
15	TRBV5-6	-	TRBJ1-1	few	TGTGCCAGCAGCCACCGACAGCAAATGAACACTGAAGCTTTCTTT	CASSHRQQMNTEAFF
15	TRBV25-1	-	TRBJ2-7	-	TGTGCCAGCAGCGCGGGCCAGGCCGTTTCTCTAGAGCAGTACTTC	CASSAGQAVSLEQYF
12	TRBV20-1	-	TRBJ1-2	few	TGCAGTGTTCCATCAGGGGACTATGGCTACACCTTC	CSVPSGDYGYTF
15	TRBV7-7	-	TRBJ2-1	many	TGTGCTAGCAGCAGACAAGATAAGTCCTACAATGAGCAGTTCTTC	CASSRQDKSYNEQFF
14	TRBV20-1	-	TRBJ2-7	few	TGCAGTGCTAGAGGGGATCTGGGGAGGTACGAGCAGTACTTC	CSARGDLGRYEQYF
14	TRBV2	TRBD1	TRBJ1-4	-	TGTGCCAGCAGGAGGGGGACAGGGGGGGAAAAACTGTTTTTT	CASRRGTGGEKLFF
16	TRBV10-3	-	TRBJ1-3	few	TGTGCCATCAGTGAGTCGATAGTGAAGGTTGTGGACACCATATATTTT	CAISESIVKVVDTIYF
13	TRBV28	-	TRBJ2-7	many	TGTGCCAGCAGTTTAACAGGGACCCCCGAGCAGTACTTC	CASSLTGTPEQYF